A selection of T cell receptor beta chains follows, all from one sample in a study of early T cells in non-severe SARS-CoV-2 infection. TCRdb called the 5' RACE reads again in MiXCR, with one record for every CDR3 protein. The data show 20,000 to 25,000 distinct CDR3 sequences, about 4% seen once. The sequencing sample was made of whole blood. Receptors were obtained from an adult who was a healthcare worker with PCR-confirmed SARS-CoV-2 infection or an uninfected control (not recorded which). Both conserved end residues are part of each CDR3. D genes are given only for firm matches. Clone size appears in some rows only: once, few, many, or a class for an expanded clone.

j_call,d_call,clone_size,v_call,cdr3_nt,cdr3_aa
TRBJ2-1,-,many,TRBV10-3,TGTGCCATCAGTGAGGATCAGGGGTCCTACAATGAGCAGTTCTTC,CAISEDQGSYNEQFF
TRBJ1-5,-,many,TRBV24-1,TGTGCCACCAGTGAACGGGACGGCGTGAGCAATCAGCCCCAGCATTTT,CATSERDGVSNQPQHF
TRBJ2-7,-,-,TRBV25-1,TGTGCCAGCAGCTCCTGGGCAGGAACGTACGAGCAGTACTTC,CASSSWAGTYEQYF
TRBJ2-7,-,many,TRBV4-1,TGCGCCAGCAGCCAACAAGCCGGGACTGAAAAATCCTACGAGCAGTACTTC,CASSQQAGTEKSYEQYF
TRBJ2-3,-,-,TRBV29-1,TGCAGCGTTGATTCGGGGTACGATACGCAGTATTTT,CSVDSGYDTQYF
TRBJ1-2,TRBD1,many,TRBV7-6,TGTGCCAGCAGCCCAGAGGACAGGGCGGATGGCTACACCTTC,CASSPEDRADGYTF
TRBJ2-7,TRBD1,many,TRBV10-3,TGTGCCATCAGCATGACAGGGTATGAAGAGCAGTACTTC,CAISMTGYEEQYF
TRBJ1-6,-,many,TRBV21-1,TGTGCCAGCACCCAGAACCAGACAGGGTATTCACCCCTCCACTTT,CASTQNQTGYSPLHF
TRBJ1-1,-,medium-sized,TRBV12-3/TRBV12-4,TGTGCCAGCAGTTTTTCCCCACACAGCACTGAAGCTTTCTTT,CASSFSPHSTEAFF
TRBJ1-3,-,many,TRBV18,TGTGCCAGCTCACCCAGCTCTGGAAACACCATATATTTT,CASSPSSGNTIYF
TRBJ2-4,-,medium-sized,TRBV20-1,TGCAGTGCTTCCAGGGAAAAGGACATTCAGTACTTC,CSASREKDIQYF
TRBJ2-3,TRBD1,many,TRBV2,TGTGCCAGCAAGTATTGGGACAGGGGGTATGGAGATACGCAGTATTTT,CASKYWDRGYGDTQYF
TRBJ2-6,-,many,TRBV12-3/TRBV12-4,TGTGCCAGCAGTAACGCCCTCTCTGGGGCCAACGTCCTGACTTTC,CASSNALSGANVLTF
TRBJ1-2,-,many,TRBV6-5,TGTGCCAGCAGACAGGGAATTAACTATGGCTACACCTTC,CASRQGINYGYTF
TRBJ1-4,-,many,TRBV12-3/TRBV12-4,TGTGCCAGCGCCCTTCTAACTACGGGTAATGAAAAACTGTTTTTT,CASALLTTGNEKLFF
TRBJ2-1,TRBD2,-,TRBV5-4,TGTGCCAGCAGCTCCTTAGCGGGTAACTCCTACAATGAGCAGTTCTTC,CASSSLAGNSYNEQFF
TRBJ1-2,-,medium-sized,TRBV12-3/TRBV12-4,TGTGCCAGCAGTCCCTGGACGTTCGGTAACTATGGCTACACCTTC,CASSPWTFGNYGYTF
TRBJ1-5,-,many,TRBV6-1,TGTGCCAGCAGTTACAGGGCGGGAAATCAGCCCCAGCATTTT,CASSYRAGNQPQHF
TRBJ2-7,-,many,TRBV12-3/TRBV12-4,TGTGCCAGCAGTTTAAGGCAAAGCTCCTACGAGCAGTACTTC,CASSLRQSSYEQYF
TRBJ2-7,TRBD2,medium-sized,TRBV6-1,TGTGCCACCAGGGGGACTAGCGACTACGAGCAGTACTTC,CATRGTSDYEQYF
TRBJ2-1,-,many,TRBV2,TGTGCCAGCAGTGTCCTGAAGACGAACAATGAGCAGTTCTTC,CASSVLKTNNEQFF
TRBJ2-3,-,few,TRBV24-1,TGTGCCACCAGTGATCCCGGAAGGTCAGATACGCAGTATTTT,CATSDPGRSDTQYF
TRBJ1-1,TRBD1,many,TRBV20-1,TGCAGTGTTAAAACAGGGGACACTGAAGCTTTCTTT,CSVKTGDTEAFF
TRBJ2-3,-,many,TRBV18,TGTGCCAGCTCAGGGGGGCCCACAGATACGCAGTATTTT,CASSGGPTDTQYF